The source of this T cell receptor beta chain is a study of shared clonotypes between healthy human individuals. The protocol was immunoSEQ multiplex PCR, while the TCRdb copy is restricted to in-frame clones and leaves out a portion. The table records 2 million to 2.5 million clones, approximately 95% of them present only once. Trimming shortened V by 1 base and J by 9 bases, and 10 bases separated the two germline ends. The CDR3 is made up of 14 amino acids. The germline gives CDR1 KGHSH, CDR2 LQKENI. The material sequenced was naive CD4+ T cells sorted from blood. Subset defined: CD45RA+ positively selected. The source is a young man in good health. This chain links TRBV18 with TRBJ1-6; weak D call: TRBD1 (5 bases). CDR3 sequence: CASSPQGIGSPLHF. The CDR3 DNA is TGTGCCAGCTCACCACAGGGGATCGGTTCACCCCTCCACTTT.